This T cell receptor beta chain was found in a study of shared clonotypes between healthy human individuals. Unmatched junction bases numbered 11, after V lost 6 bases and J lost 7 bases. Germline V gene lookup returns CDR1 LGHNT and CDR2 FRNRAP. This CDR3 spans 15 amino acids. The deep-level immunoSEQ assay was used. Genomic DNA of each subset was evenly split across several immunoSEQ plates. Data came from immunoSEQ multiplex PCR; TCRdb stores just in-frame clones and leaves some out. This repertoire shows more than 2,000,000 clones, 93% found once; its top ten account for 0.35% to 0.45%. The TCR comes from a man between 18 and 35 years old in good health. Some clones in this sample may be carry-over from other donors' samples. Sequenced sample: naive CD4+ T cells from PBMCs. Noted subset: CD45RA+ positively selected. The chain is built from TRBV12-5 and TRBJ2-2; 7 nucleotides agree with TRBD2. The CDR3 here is CASGASGVRGGELFF. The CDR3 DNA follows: TGTGCTAGTGGGGCTAGCGGTGTTCGGGGCGGGGAGCTGTTTTTT.